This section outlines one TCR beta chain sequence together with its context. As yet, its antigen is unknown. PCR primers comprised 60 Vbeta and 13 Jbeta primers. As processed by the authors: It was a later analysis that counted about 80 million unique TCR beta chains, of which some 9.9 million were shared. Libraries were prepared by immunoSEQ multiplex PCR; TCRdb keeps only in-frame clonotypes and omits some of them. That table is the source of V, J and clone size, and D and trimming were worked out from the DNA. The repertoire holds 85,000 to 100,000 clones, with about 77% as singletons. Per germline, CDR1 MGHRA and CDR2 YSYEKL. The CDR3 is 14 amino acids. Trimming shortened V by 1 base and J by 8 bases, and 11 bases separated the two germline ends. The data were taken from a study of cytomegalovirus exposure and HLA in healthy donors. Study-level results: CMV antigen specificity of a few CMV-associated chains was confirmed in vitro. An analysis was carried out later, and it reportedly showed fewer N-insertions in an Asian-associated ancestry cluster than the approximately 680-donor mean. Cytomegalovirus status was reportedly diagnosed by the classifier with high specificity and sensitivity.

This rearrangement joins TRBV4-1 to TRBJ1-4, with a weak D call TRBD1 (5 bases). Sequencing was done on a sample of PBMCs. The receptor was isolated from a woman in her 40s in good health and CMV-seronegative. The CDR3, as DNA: TGCGCCAGCAGCCAAGTAGGTGACAGAGAAAAACTGTTTTTT. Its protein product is CASSQVGDREKLFF.